Listed below are T cell receptor beta chains from one sample, sequenced in a study of T-cell memory formation after mild COVID-19. TCRdb reanalysed the 5' RACE reads using MiXCR and keeps one entry per CDR3 protein. This sample has about 400,000 distinct CDR3 sequences, with less than 25% found just once. Sequenced input: PBMCs or a T cell subset sorted from them (not recorded which). Receptors originate from an adult woman who had mild COVID-19 (a few samples of this study predate the infection). Cell type and time point are not known. Each CDR3 is given with its conserved first and last residue. The D gene is left open where the match is weak. Size is stated for part of the rows, as once, few or many counts, or as a class when the clone is expanded.

abundance: -
v_gene: TRBV21-1
d_gene: -
j_gene: TRBJ1-5
CDR3nt: TGTGCCAGCAGCGGAACATCGACCTCGGGTCAAATTGGCAATCAGCCCCAGCATTTT
CDR3aa: CASSGTSTSGQIGNQPQHF

abundance: -
v_gene: TRBV5-1
d_gene: -
j_gene: TRBJ2-7
CDR3nt: TGCGCCAGCAGCTTGGGCATAGGGGACGGGTTAAACATCTACGAGCAGTACTTC
CDR3aa: CASSLGIGDGLNIYEQYF

abundance: few
v_gene: TRBV7-2
d_gene: TRBD2
j_gene: TRBJ2-3
CDR3nt: TGTGCCAGCAGCCTCCAGCCACGGACTAGCCTCACAGATACGCAGTATTTT
CDR3aa: CASSLQPRTSLTDTQYF

abundance: -
v_gene: TRBV5-1
d_gene: TRBD2
j_gene: TRBJ2-5
CDR3nt: TGCGCCAGCAGCTGGAGCGGGGGGGCGTCGGTGGAGACCCAGTACTTC
CDR3aa: CASSWSGGASVETQYF

abundance: -
v_gene: TRBV29-1
d_gene: -
j_gene: TRBJ2-1
CDR3nt: TGCAGCGCTCCGACTAGTATGGAGCGAGAGCAGTTCTTC
CDR3aa: CSAPTSMEREQFF

abundance: -
v_gene: TRBV29-1
d_gene: -
j_gene: TRBJ2-1
CDR3nt: TGCAGCGCGGACAGAATCAATGAGCAGTTCTTC
CDR3aa: CSADRINEQFF

abundance: few
v_gene: TRBV4-3
d_gene: -
j_gene: TRBJ1-5
CDR3nt: TGCGCCAGCAGCCAAGATCCCCCTCCGGGGGCGAATCAGCCCCAGCATTTT
CDR3aa: CASSQDPPPGANQPQHF

abundance: -
v_gene: TRBV5-1
d_gene: -
j_gene: TRBJ1-5
CDR3nt: TGCGCCAGCAGACCTGGGGACTTTAGCAATCAGCCCCAGCATTTT
CDR3aa: CASRPGDFSNQPQHF

abundance: -
v_gene: TRBV5-1
d_gene: TRBD1
j_gene: TRBJ1-5
CDR3nt: TGCGCCAGCAGCCACAGGGGAGAAAGCAATCAGCCCCAGCATTTT
CDR3aa: CASSHRGESNQPQHF

abundance: -
v_gene: TRBV28
d_gene: -
j_gene: TRBJ1-5
CDR3nt: TGTGCCAGCAGTCCACCGCAAACGAGCAATCAGCCCCAGCATTTT
CDR3aa: CASSPPQTSNQPQHF

abundance: few
v_gene: TRBV20-1
d_gene: TRBD2
j_gene: TRBJ2-1
CDR3nt: TGCAGTGCTAGAGACCCTGGGACTACCTGGAGTGAGCAGTTCTTC
CDR3aa: CSARDPGTTWSEQFF

abundance: -
v_gene: TRBV7-2
d_gene: TRBD2
j_gene: TRBJ2-3
CDR3nt: TGTGCCAGCAGCTTCGGACTAGGGACAGATACGCAGTATTTT
CDR3aa: CASSFGLGTDTQYF

abundance: few
v_gene: TRBV7-6
d_gene: -
j_gene: TRBJ2-1
CDR3nt: TGTGCCAGCAGCCCCTACGGGCAGGGGTCGAGCTCCTACAATGAGCAGTTCTTC
CDR3aa: CASSPYGQGSSSYNEQFF

abundance: few
v_gene: TRBV12-3/TRBV12-4
d_gene: TRBD1
j_gene: TRBJ1-2
CDR3nt: TGTGCCAGCAGTTTATATACAGGGGGCTTTGGCTACACCTTC
CDR3aa: CASSLYTGGFGYTF

abundance: few
v_gene: TRBV7-9
d_gene: TRBD1
j_gene: TRBJ2-5
CDR3nt: TGTGCCAGCAGTGATCCGGGACAGGCCCGCGAAACCCAGTACTTC
CDR3aa: CASSDPGQARETQYF

abundance: -
v_gene: TRBV3-1
d_gene: -
j_gene: TRBJ1-1
CDR3nt: TGTGCCACCCGGGGGGGCACTGAAGCTTTCTTT
CDR3aa: CATRGGTEAFF

abundance: -
v_gene: TRBV9
d_gene: TRBD1
j_gene: TRBJ2-5
CDR3nt: TGTGCCAGCAGCGGATCAGGGGGCAACCATGGAGAGACCCAGTACTTC
CDR3aa: CASSGSGGNHGETQYF

abundance: -
v_gene: TRBV20-1
d_gene: TRBD1
j_gene: TRBJ1-2
CDR3nt: TGCAGTGCTAGAAAACCGGGGACAGGGAATGGCTACACCTTC
CDR3aa: CSARKPGTGNGYTF

abundance: -
v_gene: TRBV4-1
d_gene: -
j_gene: TRBJ2-7
CDR3nt: TGCGCCAGCAGCCGGATGAGACAGGACTACGAGCAGTACTTC
CDR3aa: CASSRMRQDYEQYF

abundance: few
v_gene: TRBV2
d_gene: TRBD1
j_gene: TRBJ2-1
CDR3nt: TGTGCCAGCAGTTGGACAGGGGTACCCTACAATGAGCAGTTCTTC
CDR3aa: CASSWTGVPYNEQFF

abundance: few
v_gene: TRBV12-3/TRBV12-4
d_gene: -
j_gene: TRBJ2-1
CDR3nt: -
CDR3aa: CASSWGFGTSGGKFF

abundance: -
v_gene: TRBV4-3
d_gene: -
j_gene: TRBJ2-1
CDR3nt: TGCGCCAGCAGCCAAGAGGCGAGCAATGAGCAGTTCTTC
CDR3aa: CASSQEASNEQFF

abundance: -
v_gene: TRBV20-1
d_gene: TRBD1
j_gene: TRBJ1-4
CDR3nt: TGCAGTGGGATAGGAGGGACAGGGGAGGAAAAACTGTTTTTT
CDR3aa: CSGIGGTGEEKLFF

abundance: -
v_gene: TRBV20-1
d_gene: -
j_gene: TRBJ1-1
CDR3nt: TGCAGTGCCCCAGCGGGGGGCCTTGCGGACACTGAAGCTTTCTTT
CDR3aa: CSAPAGGLADTEAFF

abundance: few
v_gene: TRBV7-2
d_gene: -
j_gene: TRBJ2-2
CDR3nt: TGTGCCAGCAGCTACGCGGCTGCCACCGGGGAGCTGTTTTTT
CDR3aa: CASSYAAATGELFF

abundance: -
v_gene: TRBV6-1
d_gene: -
j_gene: TRBJ2-5
CDR3nt: TGTGCCAGCAGTGAAGACAGGGTGTTGGAGACCCAGTACTTC
CDR3aa: CASSEDRVLETQYF

abundance: many
v_gene: TRBV5-5
d_gene: TRBD1
j_gene: TRBJ2-7
CDR3nt: TGTGCCAGCAGCAGGGGACAGCAAGCGTACTACGAGCAGTACTTC
CDR3aa: CASSRGQQAYYEQYF

abundance: -
v_gene: TRBV24-1
d_gene: TRBD1
j_gene: TRBJ2-1
CDR3nt: TGTGCCACCGGATCAGGGGACAGGGCCCCCGCTGAGCAGTTCTTC
CDR3aa: CATGSGDRAPAEQFF

abundance: few
v_gene: TRBV4-2
d_gene: TRBD2
j_gene: TRBJ2-1
CDR3nt: TGTGCCAGCAGCCAACTTTTCGCGGGAGCATCCTACAATGAGCAGTTCTTC
CDR3aa: CASSQLFAGASYNEQFF

abundance: -
v_gene: TRBV6-5
d_gene: TRBD1
j_gene: TRBJ2-2
CDR3nt: TGTGCCAGTTCATCGGACAGGTCGAACACCGGGGAGCTGTTTTTT
CDR3aa: CASSSDRSNTGELFF

abundance: -
v_gene: TRBV7-2
d_gene: -
j_gene: TRBJ1-2
CDR3nt: TGTGCCAGCAGCTTAAGCCCTCCCGGGTTTGGCTATGGCTACACCTTC
CDR3aa: CASSLSPPGFGYGYTF

abundance: few
v_gene: TRBV27
d_gene: -
j_gene: TRBJ2-7
CDR3nt: TGTGCCAGCAGTCTAGCCGGGGACGGTCGTTCCTACGAGCAGTACTTC
CDR3aa: CASSLAGDGRSYEQYF